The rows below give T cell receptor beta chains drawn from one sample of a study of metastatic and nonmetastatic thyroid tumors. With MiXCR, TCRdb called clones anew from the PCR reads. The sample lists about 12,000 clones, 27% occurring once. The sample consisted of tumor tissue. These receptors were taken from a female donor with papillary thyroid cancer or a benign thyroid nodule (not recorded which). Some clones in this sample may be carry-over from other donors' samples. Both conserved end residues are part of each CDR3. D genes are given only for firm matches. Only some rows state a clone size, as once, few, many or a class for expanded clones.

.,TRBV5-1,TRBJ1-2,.,CASKHLPGETHYGYTF,TGCGCCAGCAAGCACCTCCCCGGAGAGACGCACTATGGCTACACCTTC
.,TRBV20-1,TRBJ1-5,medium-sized,CSAGRDIHQPQHF,TGCAGTGCTGGCCGGGACATCCATCAGCCCCAGCATTTT
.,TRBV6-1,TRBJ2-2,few,CASSGGRHIGELFF,TGTGCCAGCAGTGGGGGGAGACACATCGGGGAGCTGTTTTTT
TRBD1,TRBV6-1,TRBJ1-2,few,CASSEARQGARWGYTF,TGTGCCAGCAGTGAAGCCAGACAGGGGGCCCGTTGGGGCTACACCTTC
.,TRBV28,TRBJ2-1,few,CANQRQFF,TGTGCCAACCAGAGGCAGTTCTTC
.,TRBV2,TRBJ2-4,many,CASRMNPGGDPRNIQYF,TGTGCCAGCAGAATGAACCCAGGGGGGGACCCCCGGAACATTCAGTACTTC
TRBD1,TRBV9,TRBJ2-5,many,CASSPRGQIQETQYF,TGTGCCAGCAGCCCCCGGGGACAGATACAAGAGACCCAGTACTTC
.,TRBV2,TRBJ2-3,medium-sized,CASSAERGDTQYF,TGTGCCAGCTCTGCGGAACGGGGAGATACGCAGTATTTT
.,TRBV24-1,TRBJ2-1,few,CATSEILGSAGNEQFF,TGTGCCACCAGTGAAATCTTGGGCTCAGCGGGCAATGAGCAGTTCTTC
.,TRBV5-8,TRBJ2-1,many,CASSSHSTRQPSYNEQFF,TGTGCCAGCAGCTCCCACTCGACTAGGCAACCTTCCTACAATGAGCAGTTCTTC
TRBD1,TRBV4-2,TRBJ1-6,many,CATHPSGQGNSPLHF,TGTGCCACACATCCTTCCGGACAGGGGAATTCACCCCTCCACTTT
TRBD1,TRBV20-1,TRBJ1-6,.,CSARDGQGLTPLHF,TGCAGTGCTAGAGATGGACAGGGCCTGACACCCCTCCACTTT
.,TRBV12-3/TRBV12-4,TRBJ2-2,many,CASSSGLSGTGELFF,TGTGCCAGCAGTTCGGGCCTCAGTGGAACCGGGGAGCTGTTTTTT
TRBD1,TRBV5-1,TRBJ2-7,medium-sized,CASRRMGQGEYEQYF,TGCGCCAGCAGGCGGATGGGACAGGGAGAATACGAGCAGTACTTC
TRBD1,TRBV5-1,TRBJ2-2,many,CASNPGQGFGTGELFF,TGCGCCAGCAACCCGGGACAGGGTTTTGGGACCGGGGAGCTGTTTTTT
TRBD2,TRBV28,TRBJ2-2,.,CASSRTSAAGELFF,TGTGCCAGCAGTCGGACTAGCGCTGCCGGGGAGCTGTTTTTT
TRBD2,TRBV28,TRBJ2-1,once,CASRYTGTSFDYNEQFF,TGTGCCAGCAGGTATACCGGGACTAGCTTTGACTACAATGAGCAGTTCTTC
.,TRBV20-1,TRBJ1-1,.,CSARRGYLNTEAFF,TGCAGTGCTAGACGGGGGTATCTCAACACTGAAGCTTTCTTT
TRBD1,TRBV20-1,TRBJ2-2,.,CSARHRGQVGELFF,TGCAGTGCTAGACACAGGGGGCAGGTCGGGGAGCTGTTTTTT
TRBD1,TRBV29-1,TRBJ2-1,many,CSVRGLGQGSFNEQFF,TGCAGCGTGAGGGGGTTAGGACAGGGGTCTTTTAATGAGCAGTTCTTC
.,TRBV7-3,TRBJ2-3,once,CASSREVGTDTQYF,TGTGCCAGCAGCCGTGAAGTTGGCACAGATACGCAGTATTTT
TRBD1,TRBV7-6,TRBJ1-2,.,CASSRGTASGGYTF,TGTGCCAGCAGCCGCGGGACAGCCAGTGGTGGCTACACCTTC
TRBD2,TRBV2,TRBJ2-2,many,CASRGGLGGTGELFF,TGTGCCAGCAGGGGGGGACTAGGGGGCACCGGGGAGCTGTTTTTT
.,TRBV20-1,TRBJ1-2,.,CSAISGGEDGYTF,TGCAGTGCCATATCGGGGGGCGAGGATGGCTACACCTTC
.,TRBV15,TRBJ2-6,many,CASSDSSSGANVLTF,TGTGCCAGTTCGGACTCGTCTTCTGGGGCCAACGTCCTGACTTTC
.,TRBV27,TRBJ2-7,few,CASSPSRGLPFAEQYF,TGTGCCAGCAGTCCTAGCAGAGGACTACCGTTTGCCGAGCAGTACTTC
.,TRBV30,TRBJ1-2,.,CAWSVNAGDFYGYTF,TGTGCCTGGAGTGTAAACGCAGGGGATTTCTATGGCTACACCTTC
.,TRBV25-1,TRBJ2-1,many,CASSPLAEINEQFF,TGTGCCAGCAGTCCTTTAGCGGAGATCAATGAGCAGTTCTTC
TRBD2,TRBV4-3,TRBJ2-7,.,CASSQDPLAGGGYEQYF,TGCGCCAGCAGCCAAGACCCACTAGCGGGAGGGGGCTACGAGCAGTACTTC
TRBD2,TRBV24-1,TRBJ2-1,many,CATRAGGSYNEQFF,TGTGCCACCAGAGCGGGAGGCTCCTACAATGAGCAGTTCTTC
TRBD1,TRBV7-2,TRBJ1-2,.,CASSLSLTGGYGYTF,TGTGCCAGCAGCTTATCCCTGACAGGGGGCTATGGCTACACCTTC
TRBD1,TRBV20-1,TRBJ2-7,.,CSASWDRGYYEQYF,TGCAGTGCCAGCTGGGACAGGGGGTACTACGAGCAGTACTTC
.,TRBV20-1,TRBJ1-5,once,CSVGSGVGGARGQPQHF,TGCAGTGTGGGGAGCGGAGTTGGAGGGGCACGAGGTCAGCCCCAGCATTTT
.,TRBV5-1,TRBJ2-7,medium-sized,CASSPASYEQYF,TGCGCCAGCAGCCCAGCTTCCTACGAGCAGTACTTC
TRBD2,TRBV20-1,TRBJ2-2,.,CSARGPSGRGGELFF,TGCAGTGCTAGAGGTCCTAGCGGGAGGGGCGGGGAGCTGTTTTTT
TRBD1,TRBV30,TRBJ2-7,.,CAWSPSFRDRGQVQYF,TGTGCCTGGAGTCCGTCCTTCCGGGACAGGGGGCAAGTGCAGTACTTC
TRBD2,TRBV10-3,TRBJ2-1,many,CASTSGGYNEQFF,TGTGCTTCCACTAGCGGGGGCTACAATGAGCAGTTCTTC
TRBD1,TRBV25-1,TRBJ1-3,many,CASREGTGASGNTIYF,TGTGCCAGCAGAGAGGGGACAGGTGCTTCTGGAAACACCATATATTTT
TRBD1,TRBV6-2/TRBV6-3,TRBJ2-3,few,CASSSTETGFTDTQYF,TGTGCCAGCAGTTCAACGGAGACAGGGTTCACAGATACGCAGTATTTT
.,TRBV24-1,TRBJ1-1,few,CATRPTENTEAFF,TGTGCCACCAGGCCTACAGAGAACACTGAAGCTTTCTTT
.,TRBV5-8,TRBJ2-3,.,CASSLGLGADTQYF,TGTGCCAGCAGCTTGGGACTGGGGGCAGATACGCAGTATTTT
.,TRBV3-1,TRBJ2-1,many,CASSQVYNEQFF,TGTGCCAGCAGCCAAGTATACAATGAGCAGTTCTTC
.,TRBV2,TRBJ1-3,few,CARNKGDSGNTIYF,TGTGCCAGAAATAAGGGAGATAGCGGAAACACCATATATTTT
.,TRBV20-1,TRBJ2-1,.,CSVGSSYNEQFF,TGCAGTGTTGGTAGCTCCTACAATGAGCAGTTCTTC
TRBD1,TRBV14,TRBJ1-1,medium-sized,CASSQVGGTGLNTEAFF,TGTGCCAGCAGCCAAGTTGGAGGGACAGGTTTGAACACTGAAGCTTTCTTT
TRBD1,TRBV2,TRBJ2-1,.,CASSEIRTTGANEQFF,TGTGCCAGCAGTGAAATTAGGACCACAGGGGCCAATGAGCAGTTCTTC
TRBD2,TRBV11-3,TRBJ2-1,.,CASSLTTGGPQFF,TGTGCCAGCAGCTTAACGACGGGAGGGCCACAGTTCTTC
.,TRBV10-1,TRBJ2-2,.,CASSESISSNTGELFF,TGCGCCAGCAGTGAGTCGATATCGTCCAACACCGGGGAGCTGTTTTTT
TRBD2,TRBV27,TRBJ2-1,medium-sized,CASSKWGLAGVYNEQFF,TGTGCCAGCAGTAAATGGGGACTAGCGGGAGTGTACAATGAGCAGTTCTTC
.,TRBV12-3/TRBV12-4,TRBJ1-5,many,CASSTSNQPQHF,TGTGCCAGCAGTACATCGAATCAGCCCCAGCATTTT
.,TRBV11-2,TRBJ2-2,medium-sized,CASSLVPPPGELFF,TGTGCCAGCAGCTTGGTTCCCCCACCGGGGGAGCTGTTTTTT
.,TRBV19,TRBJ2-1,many,CASRLGAAEFF,TGTGCCAGTCGGCTGGGGGCCGCGGAGTTCTTC
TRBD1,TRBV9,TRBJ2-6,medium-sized,CASSARQGAGANVLTF,TGTGCCAGCAGTGCCAGACAGGGTGCAGGGGCCAACGTCCTGACTTTC
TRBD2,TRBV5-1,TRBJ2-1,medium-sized,CASGELAPKGNEQFF,TGCGCCAGCGGAGAACTAGCGCCAAAGGGCAATGAGCAGTTCTTC
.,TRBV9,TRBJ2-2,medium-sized,CASSVDYFGSGELFF,TGTGCCAGCAGCGTAGACTACTTCGGTTCCGGGGAGCTGTTTTTT
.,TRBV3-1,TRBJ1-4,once,CASSQEERGEKLFF,TGTGCCAGCAGCCAAGAAGAAAGGGGTGAAAAACTGTTTTTT
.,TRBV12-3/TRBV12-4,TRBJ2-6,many,CASRLLAGKSSGANVLTF,TGTGCCAGCAGGCTTTTGGCAGGAAAAAGCTCTGGGGCCAACGTCCTGACTTTC
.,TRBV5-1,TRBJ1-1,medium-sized,CASSLEGFGTEAFF,TGCGCCAGCAGCTTGGAAGGGTTTGGCACTGAAGCTTTCTTT
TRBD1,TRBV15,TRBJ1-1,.,CATGLRQGTEAFF,TGTGCCACCGGATTAAGACAGGGCACTGAAGCTTTCTTT